This TCR beta chain emerged from a study of shared clonotypes between healthy human individuals. The overall study: Donors, aged 18 to 49, were a couple of women and a few men. Per donor, CD8 memory used one plate, CD8 naive used two, CD4 memory used three and CD4 naive used three.

The ends lost 0 bases at V and 12 bases at J; junction bases unmatched: 8. The CDR3 loop spans 15 amino acids. In germline, CDR1 is SGHDT, CDR2 YYEEEE. CD45RO-negative, CCR7-selected cells formed the naive CD8 fraction, which excluded terminally differentiated effector memory CD45RA+ cells. With regard to this clone: The target antigen is unknown.

Clones were read by immunoSEQ multiplex PCR, and TCRdb kept only the in-frame ones, dropping some. The data show hundreds of thousands of clones, with about 91% seen just once and about a quarter held by the top ten. The study's findings and limits: Naive CD4 clonotypes overlapped across a handful of donors at about 5.2%.

This chain uses TRBV5-6 with TRBJ2-1, with 11 bases aligning to TRBD2. Sequences were obtained from naive CD8+ T cells sorted from blood. The receptor comes from a man aged 25-45 years in good health. The CDR3 loop is CASSLASGRPEGQFF. CDR3 DNA sequence: TGTGCCAGCAGCTTGGCTAGCGGGAGGCCGGAGGGGCAGTTCTTC. Together with reference TRBV5-6 and TRBJ2-1, the CDR3 gives the full variable domain: DAGVTQSPTHLIKTRGQQVTLRCSPKSGHDTVSWYQQALGQGPQFIFQYYEEEERQRGNFPDRFSGHQFPNYSSELNVNALLLGDSALYLCASSLASGRPEGQFFGPGTRLTVL.